This T cell receptor (beta chain) was found in a study of tumor-infiltrating lymphocytes in localized non-small cell lung cancer. This clone was found a few times. What it recognizes is unknown. General study findings and limits: Not all patients were TCR sequenced, owing to tissue quantity.

Libraries were prepared by immunoSEQ multiplex PCR; TCRdb keeps only in-frame clonotypes and omits some of them. The table records about 7,000 clones, around three quarters of them present only once. The V gene lost 4 bases and the J gene lost 3 bases, with 10 bases spanning the gap. The CDR3 sequence is 14 residues long. Germline assignment: CDR1 SGHRS and CDR2 YFSETQ. The V and J genes are TRBV5-1 and TRBJ2-2; no firm D call. The sequenced material came from uninvolved lung tissue not adjacent to the tumor. The source of this sequence is a human donor with non-small cell lung cancer. CDR3 amino acids: CASSSSGYTGELFF. DNA of the CDR3: TGCGCCAGCAGCAGCTCAGGCTACACCGGGGAGCTGTTTTTT.